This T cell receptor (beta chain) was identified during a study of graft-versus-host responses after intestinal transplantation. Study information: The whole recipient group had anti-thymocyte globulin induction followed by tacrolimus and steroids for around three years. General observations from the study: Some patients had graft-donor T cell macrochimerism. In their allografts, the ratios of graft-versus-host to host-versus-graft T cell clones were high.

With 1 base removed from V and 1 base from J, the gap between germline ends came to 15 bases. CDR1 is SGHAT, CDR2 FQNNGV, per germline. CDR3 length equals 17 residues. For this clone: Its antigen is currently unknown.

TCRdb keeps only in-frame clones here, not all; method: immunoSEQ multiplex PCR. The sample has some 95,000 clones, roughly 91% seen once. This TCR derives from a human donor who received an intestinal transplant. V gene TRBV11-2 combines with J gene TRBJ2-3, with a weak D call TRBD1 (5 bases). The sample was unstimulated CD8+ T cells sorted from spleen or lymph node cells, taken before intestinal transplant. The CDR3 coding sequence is TGTGCCAGCAGCTTAGGGGGCTTCACGGACCGCACAGATACGCAGTATTTT. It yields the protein CASSLGGFTDRTDTQYF.